This T cell receptor (beta chain) was observed in a study of Graves' ophthalmopathy and Graves' hyperthyroidism. CDR3 regions of TCR beta were amplified from RNA transcripts. Following a first-round RT-PCR that used HTBI primers, a second-round multiplex PCR was carried out. TCRdb fed the multiplex PCR reads into MiXCR, producing one record per CDR3 protein. Here the sample spans around 470,000 distinct CDR3 sequences, around 14% being singletons. This clonotype showed up many times. Germline V gene sequence: CDR1 SNHLY, CDR2 FYNNEI. V lost 10 bases, J lost 3 bases, and 18 bases stayed unmatched. CDR3 length: 16 residues.

The sequenced sample consisted of blood. The receptor was isolated from a woman aged 30 to 39 with Graves' ophthalmopathy. V is TRBV2 and J is TRBJ2-7, with TRBD1 identical over 7 bases. CDR3 residues: CATIGSGTAKGYEQYF. The CDR3 region has the DNA TGTGCCACCATAGGTTCTGGGACAGCGAAAGGCTACGAGCAGTACTTC.